This T cell receptor beta chain stems from a study of CD8 T cells in Susac syndrome (dated by TCRdb to the late 2010s). About the study as a whole: Among the Susac syndrome patients who were sequenced, clinically active disease was present in 5 or 6 and clinical remission was observed in about eight. At blood withdrawal, Susac syndrome patients were therapy-naive, treated with corticosteroids (with IVIg additionally given to some), or treated with IVIg alone. The study used repertoire sequencing to test whether antigen drove CD8+ T cell activation and differentiation in Susac syndrome. The clonality of the CD8+ T cell repertoire was compared across about 12 healthy donors, roughly 14 Susac syndrome patients and under 17 multiple sclerosis patients. General study outcomes and caveats: Looking at Susac-specific public clones, the researchers identified about 15 in the total CD8+ repertoire and five in the CD8+ TEMRA repertoire. The number of individuals in the TCR sequencing and HLA analysis was acknowledged as relatively small. CD8+ repertoires in Susac syndrome showed clonal expansion, which was highest in CD8+ TEMRA cells and was greater in clinically active patients than in remitting patients.

RNA was extracted with the RNeasy kit and roughly 0.45 to 1 ug was reverse transcribed using random hexamers. The immunoSEQ multiplex PCR assay, which covers 54 Vbeta and 13 Jbeta segments, was used to amplify TCR beta CDR3 regions. To correct PCR amplification bias, a synthetic template baseline was used for both primer optimization and computational correction. On the authors' methods: Reads were annotated to V, D and J genes according to IMGT and were analyzed with immunoSEQ Analyzer, with only productive sequences retained. To calculate clonality, Shannon entropy was normalized by log2 of the number of productive unique sequences and then subtracted from one. For each patient and control, public and private clones were evaluated among the 100 most prevalent clones. A clone was defined as Susac-specific if it was absent from the healthy and MS cohorts, from 950 to 1,300 published viral clones and from other ImmuneACCESS disease sequences. Starting from the raw public reads, TCRdb applied fastp trimming at Q25, assembled clones with MiXCR and retained in-frame beta chains. Identical CDR3 protein sequences are pooled into one entry, listed with their most common genes and DNA. These V and J calls rely on TCRdb rather than the paper's analysis. The sample data list roughly 190,000 distinct CDR3 sequences, and more than 85% of these were observed just once. The leading ten clones occupy about 0.15% of the sample.

Regarding this clonotype: Its recognized antigen is unknown. No base-level quality is on record; no much larger clone is a single base apart.

Peripheral blood CD8+ and CD4+ T cells from healthy donors, Susac syndrome patients and multiple sclerosis patients were profiled using high-throughput TCR beta sequencing. The Susac syndrome patients fulfilled recently defined diagnostic criteria for either definite or probable disease. Bulk CD8+ and CD4+ T cells were purified by magnetic negative isolation, while CD8+ TEMRA cells were enriched using FACS. Blood was drawn into EDTA tubes, processed within 24 hours, and PBMCs were isolated by density gradient centrifugation. PBMCs intended for TCR sequencing were frozen in liquid nitrogen and were later thawed in a 37 degrees C water bath. The sorted or isolated CD4+, CD8+ and CD8+ TEMRA cells had a purity of 90% or higher. Ends trimmed: V by 4 bases, J by 2 bases; bases unmatched to a gene: 3. Measured from the cysteine to the phenylalanine, the CDR3 is 14 residues long. Just the 42-base CDR3 DNA is kept, in frame starting at base 1. CDR1 and CDR2, per the germline V gene, are SGHTA and FQGTGA.

The sequence was obtained from a human donor with Susac syndrome. Specimen: CD8+ T cells from PBMCs. Recombination connected TRBV7-3 to TRBJ2-3; 7 bases in the junction line up with TRBD1. The DNA sequence is given as TGTGCCAGCAGCTCGGGACAGAACACAGATACGCAGTATTTT. Its coded protein is CASSSGQNTDTQYF.